The 31 T cell receptor beta chains below were found in one sample sequenced in a study of blood T cell repertoires in COVID-19. Sequenced by immunoSEQ multiplex PCR; TCRdb stores in-frame clones only, minus some. Counted here are about 160,000 clones, roughly 86% occurring once; the ten biggest clones make up around 15%. The sample comprised peripheral blood. The receptors derive from a human donor with acute or convalescent COVID-19. The donor label of this sample is uncertain.

The chain uses TRBV2 and TRBJ2-7, with 9 bases lining up with TRBD1. Germline V lookup: CDR1 SNHLY, CDR2 FYNNEI. With V trimmed by 6 bases and J by 6 bases, 12 bases remained unmatched. The CDR3 loop spans 15 amino acids. The CDR3 nucleotides read TGTGCCAGCAGGCAACAGGGGGCATACCCTTCCGAGCAGTACTTC. Its protein is CASRQQGAYPSEQYF.

CDR3 amino acids: CASSERGGIYGYTF. The CDR3 bases are TGTGCCAGCAGTGAGCGGGGAGGAATCTATGGCTACACCTTC. The chain carries TRBV2 and TRBJ1-2, with D hard to call. Trimming took 3 bases from V and 4 from J, leaving 12 bases between them. Germline CDR1 SNHLY, CDR2 FYNNEI. The CDR3 consists of 14 residues.

The genes are TRBV7-3 and TRBJ2-2; tentatively, D is TRBD1 (5 bases). Germline CDR1 reads SGHTA; CDR2 reads FQGTGA. This CDR3 region has 16 residues. V lost 0 bases, J lost 0 bases, and 8 bases lay in between. DNA for the CDR3: TGTGCCAGCAGCTTAACCGTCAGGGCGAACACCGGGGAGCTGTTTTTT. It translates to CASSLTVRANTGELFF.

This chain joins TRBV18 and TRBJ2-5; possible D gene TRBD1, 6 bases. Germline V lookup: CDR1 KGHSH, CDR2 LQKENI. The CDR3 sequence is 15 residues long. V lost 4 bases, J lost 5 bases, and 17 bases lay in between. The CDR3 loop is CASSRDGGAMETQYF. CDR3 coding DNA: TGTGCCAGCTCACGGGATGGGGGCGCGATGGAGACCCAGTACTTC.

This clone has more than one count but fewer than ten. One end of the junction does not line up with germline, which may come from a read error. The chain's CDR3 is CASSLGGNGNTIYF. The CDR3 nucleotides read TGTGCCAGCAGTTTAGGAGGGAACGGAAACACCATATATTTT. The chain is built from TRBV11-2 and TRBJ1-3; no firm D call. The CDR3 is 14 amino acids. CDR1 and CDR2 (germline): SGHAT, FQNNGV.

The V gene is TRBV7-2, the J gene TRBJ1-6, with a possible D match to TRBD1 (5 bases). The CDR3 covers 16 residues. Germline V gives CDR1 SGHTA, CDR2 FQGNSA. The ends were cut back, 1 base at V and 10 bases at J, with 17 bases in the middle. CDR3 protein: CASSLEGSTGGSPLHF. The CDR3 DNA follows: TGTGCCAGCAGCTTAGAGGGGTCCACAGGTGGATCACCCCTCCACTTT.

J is TRBJ1-2 and V is TRBV12-3 or TRBV12-4; tentatively, D is TRBD1 (5 bases). V was pared by 3 bases and J by 2 bases, with 7 bases between. This CDR3 spans 13 amino acids. The CDR3 loop reads CASSFNRNYGYTF. CDR3 nucleotides: TGTGCCAGCAGTTTCAACAGGAACTATGGCTACACCTTC.

The rearrangement joins TRBV6-2 or TRBV6-3 to TRBJ2-6, with D perhaps matching TRBD1 (6 bases). The CDR3 is 17 amino acids. Germline assignment: CDR1 MNHEY and CDR2 SVGEGT. The V gene lost 4 bases and the J gene lost 0 bases, with 13 bases spanning the gap. This CDR3 is CASSFERTDSGANVLTF. CDR3 nucleotide sequence: TGTGCCAGCAGTTTCGAACGGACAGACTCTGGGGCCAACGTCCTGACTTTC.

This clone was seen repeatedly, ten times or more. This chain connects TRBV4-1 to TRBJ1-1; D perhaps matches TRBD1 (6 bases). The CDR3 contains 14 residues. V lost 4 bases, J lost 5 bases, and 14 bases lay in between. CDR1 is MGHRA and CDR2 is YSYEKL in the germline V gene. CDR3 protein: CASSPREGGTEAFF. The CDR3 nucleotides are TGCGCCAGCAGCCCTCGGGAGGGGGGAACTGAAGCTTTCTTT.

This chain links TRBV5-1 with TRBJ1-1, with a possible D match to TRBD1 (5 bases). CDR1 is SGHRS and CDR2 is YFSETQ in the germline V gene. V dropped 4 bases and J dropped 4 bases, with 14 bases sitting between them. The CDR3 loop spans 14 amino acids. DNA for the CDR3: TGCGCCAGCAGCGGGGGGACGATCGTCACTGAAGCTTTCTTT. Its translation is CASSGGTIVTEAFF.

As concerns this clone: Distinct nucleotide sequences in the sample also encode this CDR3. The chain carries TRBV18 and TRBJ1-2; 8 bases are a match to TRBD1. CDR3 length: 14 residues. The V and J ends lost 3 bases and 5 bases, in that order; junction bases with no gene match: 5. Per the germline V gene, CDR1 is KGHSH and CDR2 is LQKENI. This CDR3 is CASSPQGQGYGYTF. The CDR3 DNA follows: TGTGCCAGCTCACCCCAAGGACAGGGATATGGCTACACCTTC.

This chain uses TRBV7-2 with TRBJ1-3; D call uncertain. CDR1 and CDR2 from the germline V gene are SGHTA and FQGNSA. V lost 3 bases to trimming and J lost 1 base, with 7 bases between them. The CDR3 runs to 14 residues. This chain's CDR3 is CASSFSLSGNTIYF. The DNA of the CDR3 is TGTGCCAGCAGCTTTTCCTTGTCTGGAAACACCATATATTTT.

V usage is TRBV11-3 and J usage is TRBJ2-1, with D possibly matching TRBD2 (6 bases). V lost 1 base and J lost 3, with 7 bases in between. The CDR3 sequence is 14 residues long. Germline CDR1 is SGHNT and CDR2 is YENEEA. The CDR3: CASSLGGLYNEQFF. Here the CDR3 DNA reads TGTGCCAGCAGCTTAGGGGGACTCTACAATGAGCAGTTCTTC.

The chain links TRBV27 to TRBJ1-2; D might be TRBD1 (5 bases). V was trimmed by 0 bases and J by 0 bases, leaving 8 bases between them. This CDR3 region has 15 residues. Per germline, CDR1 MNHEY and CDR2 SMNVEV (reference sequence). Here the CDR3 reads CASSLSPGANYGYTF. The CDR3 DNA reads as TGTGCCAGCAGTTTATCCCCGGGGGCTAACTATGGCTACACCTTC.

The V call is TRBV9, the J call TRBJ1-1; D gene ambiguous. V gave up 0 bases and J gave up 7 bases, with 13 bases separating them. Germline values: CDR1 SGDLS, CDR2 YYNGEE. The CDR3 extends over 14 amino acids. The CDR3 region has the DNA TGTGCCAGCAGCGTAGCCTCAGGTCTGGGTGAAGCTTTCTTT. This sequence encodes CASSVASGLGEAFF. Full variable domain (outside the CDR3, taken from reference TRBV9 and TRBJ1-1): DSGVTQTPKHLITATGQRVTLRCSPRSGDLSVYWYQQSLDQGLQFLIQYYNGEERAKGNILERFSAQQFPDLHSELNLSSLELGDSALYFCASSVASGLGEAFFGQGTRLTVV.

V and J are TRBV5-8 and TRBJ1-1; D is unclear. CDR1 and CDR2 from the germline V gene are SGHTS and YDEGEE. The V end lost 3 bases, the J end lost 0 bases, and 6 bases lay between the germline ends. CDR3 length: 13 residues. The CDR3 spells CASSSAMNTEAFF. CDR3 DNA sequence: TGTGCCAGCAGCTCCGCGATGAACACTGAAGCTTTCTTT.

The CDR3 DNA reads TGTGCTAGTGGTTTGGCTAGGGGTGCAGATACGCAGTATTTT. Its translation is CASGLARGADTQYF. The chain couples TRBV12-5 to TRBJ2-3; D may be TRBD1 (5 bases). The V and J ends lost 1 base and 4 bases respectively, with 9 bases between them. Germline V CDR1 and CDR2: LGHNT, FRNRAP. CDR3 size: 14 residues.

V is TRBV3-1 (or the pseudogene TRBV3-2) and J is TRBJ2-7; possibly TRBD1 for D (6 bases). Germline loops: CDR1 LGHDT, CDR2 YNNKEL (reference sequence). The CDR3 extends over 13 amino acids. The V gene lost 4 bases and the J gene lost 7 bases, with 14 bases spanning the gap. CDR3 in DNA: TGTGCCAGCAGCCGATCCTCAGGGACAGAGCAGTACTTC. This translates into CASSRSSGTEQYF.

This clone appeared a single time. The rearrangement uses TRBV30 and TRBJ1-2; D is unclear. Between the trimmed V and J ends, which lost 8 bases and 2 bases, there was a span of 12 bases. Germline-derived CDR1 and CDR2 are GTSNPN and SVGIG (reference sequence). CDR3 length: 12 amino acids. The CDR3 here is CAQRTGNYGYTF. CDR3 DNA: TGTGCCCAGAGGACGGGGAACTATGGCTACACCTTC.

The chain couples TRBV6-2 or TRBV6-3 to TRBJ1-6; D is ambiguous. V lost 2 bases and J lost 9, with 17 bases in between. Germline values: CDR1 MNHEY, CDR2 SVGEGT. The CDR3 length is 16 residues. Written as DNA, the CDR3 is TGTGCCAGCAGTTACGGCACACAAGGCGGCGGTTCACCCCTCCACTTT. This gives the protein CASSYGTQGGGSPLHF.

The chain has TRBV18 and TRBJ2-7, with 11 bases identical to TRBD1. Trimming took 3 bases from V and 2 from J; bases not matched to a gene: 3. CDR1 is KGHSH, CDR2 LQKENI, per germline. The CDR3 length is 15 residues. The CDR3, as DNA: TGTGCCAGCTCACCCGGGACAGGGGGTACCTACGAGCAGTACTTC. As protein: CASSPGTGGTYEQYF.

This chain links TRBV7-2 with TRBJ1-1; D ambiguous. Germline V gene data show CDR1 as SGHTA and CDR2 as FQGNSA. This CDR3 contains 13 residues. With 5 bases removed from V and 5 bases from J, the gap between germline ends came to 12 bases. The CDR3 nucleotides read TGTGCCAGCAGCGTATCGAGGAATACTGAAGCTTTCTTT. Residues: CASSVSRNTEAFF. Looking up the rest from reference TRBV7-2 and TRBJ1-1 gives the full variable domain: GAGVSQSPSNKVTEKGKDVELRCDPISGHTALYWYRQSLGQGLEFLIYFQGNSAPDKSGLPSDRFSAERTGGSVSTLTIQRTQQEDSAVYLCASSVSRNTEAFFGQGTRLTVV.

This chain uses TRBV11-2 with TRBJ2-2; the D gene is possibly TRBD2 (5 bases). The CDR3 covers 15 residues. Trimming pared 1 base from V and 4 bases from J, leaving 10 bases between. Germline V CDR1 and CDR2: SGHAT, FQNNGV. The CDR3 is CASSLAAAGTGELFF. The CDR3 nucleotides read TGTGCCAGCAGCTTAGCCGCGGCGGGCACCGGGGAGCTGTTTTTT.

The rearrangement links TRBV7-9 to TRBJ1-1; TRBD1 aligns across 9 bases. The junction had 3 bases not matched to a gene; V was cut back by 4 bases and J by 6 bases. This CDR3 is built from 13 residues. Germline CDR1 and CDR2: SEHNR and FQNEAQ (reference sequence). CDR3 in DNA: TGTGCCAGCAGCTCTCGACAGGGGGCTGAAGCTTTCTTT. It encodes CASSSRQGAEAFF.

V usage is TRBV19 and J usage is TRBJ1-2; possible D gene TRBD1, 6 bases. Germline V gene lookup returns CDR1 LNHDA and CDR2 SQIVND (reference sequence). The CDR3 contains 15 residues. V lost 4 bases and J lost 2, with 14 bases in between. In nucleotides, the CDR3 is TGTGCCAGTAGTAACACAGGGCGGCTAAACTATGGCTACACCTTC. Translating it yields CASSNTGRLNYGYTF.

CDR3 nucleotides: TGTGCCAGCAGTGACCGATCGACAGGGGGCGGCCAGCCCCAGCATTTT. This codes for CASSDRSTGGGQPQHF. V usage is TRBV6-1 and J usage is TRBJ1-5, with 10 bases lining up with TRBD1. From germline, CDR1 is MNHNS and CDR2 SASEGT. This CDR3 spans 16 amino acids. V lost 3 bases, J lost 7 bases, and 9 bases stayed unmatched.

CDR3 sequence (DNA): TGTGCCAGCAGCTTATCAGGGGACACTGAAGCTTTCTTT. This gives the protein CASSLSGDTEAFF. The rearrangement uses TRBV7-3 and TRBJ1-1, with D possibly being TRBD1 (6 bases). V lost 2 bases, J lost 3 bases, and 7 bases lay in between. This CDR3 has 13 amino acids. Per germline, CDR1 SGHTA and CDR2 FQGTGA.

The chain links TRBV6-4 to TRBJ1-2, with D perhaps matching TRBD1 (6 bases). The CDR3 is 16 amino acids. Germline CDR1 reads MRHNA; CDR2 reads SNTAGT. Trimming cost V 0 bases and J 2 bases, with 13 bases left between them. The CDR3 loop is CASSDSEGGVNYGYTF. The CDR3 bases are TGTGCCAGCAGTGACTCGGAGGGGGGGGTAAACTATGGCTACACCTTC.

The chain has TRBV29-1 and TRBJ2-5; TRBD2 aligns across 14 bases. Germline assignment: CDR1 SQVTM and CDR2 ANQGSEA. The length of the CDR3 is 15 residues. Germline trimming cut 7 bases from V and 6 bases from J; bases unmatched to any gene: 10. The CDR3 DNA reads as TGCAGCGGGGGCGGGACTAGCGGGGGCCGAAAGACCCAGTACTTC. Protein: CSGGGTSGGRKTQYF.

The CDR3 region is CASSLGGPSSTDTQYF. The CDR3, as DNA: TGTGCCAGCAGCTTGGGAGGGCCCTCTAGCACAGATACGCAGTATTTT. V usage is TRBV5-4 and J usage is TRBJ2-3, with a possible D match to TRBD2 (5 bases). The V gene lost 0 bases and the J gene lost 0 bases, with 11 bases spanning the gap. CDR3 length: 16 residues. Germline-derived CDR1 and CDR2 are SGHNT and YYREEE (reference sequence).

This chain connects TRBV9 to TRBJ2-2, with 7 bases that match TRBD2. V gave up 0 bases and J gave up 1 base; unmatched junction bases: 3. CDR3 size: 16 residues. Per the germline V gene, CDR1 is SGDLS and CDR2 is YYNGEE. The CDR3 loop is CASSVGASGNTGELFF. The CDR3 bases are TGTGCCAGCAGCGTAGGGGCTAGCGGGAACACCGGGGAGCTGTTTTTT.